This T cell receptor beta chain comes out of a study of T cell responses to AZD1222 COVID-19 vaccine. Broader study findings: Baseline testing showed seropositivity in only a handful of AZD1222 recipients. No repertoire was sampled before or during the peak T cell response, only after it. Within unmutated variant regions lay the reported targets of nearly half of spike-specific TCRs.

Remarks on this clone: The antigen remains unidentified.

Sequenced by immunoSEQ multiplex PCR; TCRdb stores in-frame clones only, minus some. The sample has tens of thousands of clones; 85% to 90% are singletons. CDR1 is SGHRS and CDR2 is YFSETQ in the germline V gene. Trimming cost V 2 bases and J 4 bases, with 19 bases left between them. This CDR3 comprises 16 residues. The rearrangement joins TRBV5-1 to TRBJ2-7; D possibly corresponds to TRBD2 (6 bases). Sample: peripheral blood, taken 28 days after the second dose of the MenACWY control vaccine. The sequence was collected from an adult who received the MenACWY meningococcal vaccine as a control. CDR3 sequence: CASSLGSGLPPYEQYF. The CDR3 nucleotides read TGCGCCAGCAGCTTAGGGTCGGGACTGCCCCCTTACGAGCAGTACTTC.